This TCR beta chain derives from a study of siplizumab effects on memory and regulatory T cells. The study, taken as a whole, reports: Siplizumab significantly lowered the alloreactive sequences that could be traced to unstimulated CD4+ memory cells. The alloresponse seemed to draw substantially on naive T cells, which appeared more diverse than memory cells.

Researchers cocultured the mixed lymphocyte reaction cells at 37°C for five to six days. Prior to a 1:1 mixing, responder PBMCs were labelled with CFSE and stimulator PBMCs with Violet Dye. Germline V gives CDR1 SGHDT, CDR2 YYEEEE. V trimming: 3 bases; J trimming: 3 bases; junction bases outside the gene matches: 5. The CDR3 contains 14 residues. Sequenced by immunoSEQ multiplex PCR; TCRdb stores in-frame clones only, minus some. The repertoire holds 10,000 or so clones, 40% to 50% seen once, with 30% to 45% in the top ten. This clone appeared a few times. Antigen unknown. Specimen: CFSE-low (dividing) CD8+ T cells sorted from an allogeneic mixed lymphocyte reaction. The chain is built from TRBV5-6 and TRBJ1-1; 7 positions agree with TRBD1. This clonotype originated in a human donor in good health; the cells came from an allogeneic mixed lymphocyte reaction. Some clones in this sample may be carry-over from other donors' samples. CDR3 nucleotides: TGTGCCAGCAGCTCCGACAGGGCGGACACTGAAGCTTTCTTT. Amino acid sequence: CASSSDRADTEAFF. Together with reference TRBV5-6 and TRBJ1-1, the CDR3 gives the full variable domain: DAGVTQSPTHLIKTRGQQVTLRCSPKSGHDTVSWYQQALGQGPQFIFQYYEEEERQRGNFPDRFSGHQFPNYSSELNVNALLLGDSALYLCASSSDRADTEAFFGQGTRLTVV.